The table lists the clone carrying this T cell receptor beta chain with a few counts. The record originates from a study of human T cells and chemical hapten exposure. Extraction of total RNA was performed on unfractionated whole blood. The study's library attached unique molecular identifiers to single cDNA molecules. One entry per CDR3 protein results from TCRdb running MiXCR on the reads. The table lists around 120,000 distinct CDR3 sequences, around 9% of them singletons, with around 1.5% in the top ten. Germline V gene data show CDR1 as DFQATT and CDR2 as SNEGSKA (reference sequence). Trimming cost V 6 bases and J 4 bases, with 10 bases left between them. This CDR3 is 12 amino acids long.

V gene TRBV20-1 combines with J gene TRBJ1-5; weak D call: TRBD1 (6 bases). The TCR sequence derives from a human donor in good health. Some clones in this sample may be carry-over from other donors' samples. The sample consisted of whole blood. The CDR3 nucleotides are TGCAGTGCACGGACAGCTAATCAGCCCCAGCATTTT. This sequence encodes CSARTANQPQHF.